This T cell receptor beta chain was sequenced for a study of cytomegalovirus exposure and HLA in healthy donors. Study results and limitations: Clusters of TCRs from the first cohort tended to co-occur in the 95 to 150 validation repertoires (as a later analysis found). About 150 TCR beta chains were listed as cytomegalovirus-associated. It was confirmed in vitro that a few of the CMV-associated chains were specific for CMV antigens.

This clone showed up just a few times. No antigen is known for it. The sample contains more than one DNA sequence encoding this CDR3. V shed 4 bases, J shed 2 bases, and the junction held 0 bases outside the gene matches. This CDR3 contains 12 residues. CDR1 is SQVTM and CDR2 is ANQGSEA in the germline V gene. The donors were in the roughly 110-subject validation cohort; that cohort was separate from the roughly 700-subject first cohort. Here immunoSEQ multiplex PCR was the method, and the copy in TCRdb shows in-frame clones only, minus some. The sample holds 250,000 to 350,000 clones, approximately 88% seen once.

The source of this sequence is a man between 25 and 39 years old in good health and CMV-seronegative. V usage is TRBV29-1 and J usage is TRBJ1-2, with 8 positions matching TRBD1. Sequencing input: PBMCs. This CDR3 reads CSVGQGNYGYTF. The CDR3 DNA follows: TGCAGCGTTGGACAGGGGAACTATGGCTACACCTTC.